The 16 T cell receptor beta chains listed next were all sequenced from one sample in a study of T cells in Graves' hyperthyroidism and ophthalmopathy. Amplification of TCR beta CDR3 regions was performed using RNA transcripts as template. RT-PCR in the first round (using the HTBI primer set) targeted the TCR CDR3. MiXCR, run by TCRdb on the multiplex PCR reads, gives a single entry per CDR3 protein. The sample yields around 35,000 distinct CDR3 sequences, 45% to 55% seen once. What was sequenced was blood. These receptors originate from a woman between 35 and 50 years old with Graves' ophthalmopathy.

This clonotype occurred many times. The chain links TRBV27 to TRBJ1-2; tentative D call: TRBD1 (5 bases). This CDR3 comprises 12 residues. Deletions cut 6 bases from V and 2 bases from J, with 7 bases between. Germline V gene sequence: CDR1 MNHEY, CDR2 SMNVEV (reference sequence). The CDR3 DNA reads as TGTGCCAGCAGCGGGGGGAACTATGGCTACACCTTC. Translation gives CASSGGNYGYTF.

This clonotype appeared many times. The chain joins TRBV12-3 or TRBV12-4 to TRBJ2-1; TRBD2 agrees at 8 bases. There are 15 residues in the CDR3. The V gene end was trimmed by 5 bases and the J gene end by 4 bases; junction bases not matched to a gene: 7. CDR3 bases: TGTGCCAGCAGTCTCGCGGCGGGGGGTTACAATGAGCAGTTCTTC. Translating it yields CASSLAAGGYNEQFF.

The CDR3 coding sequence is TGCGCCAGCACCCGGGACAGGGGGGGAAATGAGCAGTTCTTC. The encoded protein is CASTRDRGGNEQFF. The V and J genes are TRBV5-1 and TRBJ2-1, with 11 bases matching TRBD1. Per the germline V gene, CDR1 is SGHRS and CDR2 is YFSETQ. The CDR3 has 14 amino acids. The V segment lost 6 bases and the J segment 7 bases; nucleotides outside the gene matches: 6.

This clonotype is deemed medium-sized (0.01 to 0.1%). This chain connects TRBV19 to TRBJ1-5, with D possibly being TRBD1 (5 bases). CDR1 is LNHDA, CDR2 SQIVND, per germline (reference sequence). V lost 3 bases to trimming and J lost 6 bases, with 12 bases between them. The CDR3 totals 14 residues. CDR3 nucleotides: TGTGCCAGTAGTATCCAGGGAATCACTCAGCCCCAGCATTTT. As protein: CASSIQGITQPQHF.

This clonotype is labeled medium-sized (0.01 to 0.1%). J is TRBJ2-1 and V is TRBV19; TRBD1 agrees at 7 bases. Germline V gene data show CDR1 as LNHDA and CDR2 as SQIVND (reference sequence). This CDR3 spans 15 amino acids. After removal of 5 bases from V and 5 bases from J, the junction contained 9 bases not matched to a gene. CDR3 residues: CASSPGTAPNNEQFF. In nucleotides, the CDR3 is TGTGCCAGTAGTCCAGGGACAGCACCCAACAATGAGCAGTTCTTC.

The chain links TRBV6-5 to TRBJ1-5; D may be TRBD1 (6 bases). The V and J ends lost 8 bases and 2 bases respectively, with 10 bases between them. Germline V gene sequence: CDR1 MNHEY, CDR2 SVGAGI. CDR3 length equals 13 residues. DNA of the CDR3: TGTGCCAGCGGCGGGGGCGGCAATCAGCCCCAGCATTTT. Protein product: CASGGGGNQPQHF.

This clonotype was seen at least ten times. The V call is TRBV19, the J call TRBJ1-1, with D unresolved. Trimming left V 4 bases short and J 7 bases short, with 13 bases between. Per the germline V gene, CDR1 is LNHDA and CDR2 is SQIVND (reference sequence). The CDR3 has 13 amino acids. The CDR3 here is CASSTPPGSEAFF. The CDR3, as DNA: TGTGCCAGTAGTACCCCCCCGGGAAGTGAAGCTTTCTTT.

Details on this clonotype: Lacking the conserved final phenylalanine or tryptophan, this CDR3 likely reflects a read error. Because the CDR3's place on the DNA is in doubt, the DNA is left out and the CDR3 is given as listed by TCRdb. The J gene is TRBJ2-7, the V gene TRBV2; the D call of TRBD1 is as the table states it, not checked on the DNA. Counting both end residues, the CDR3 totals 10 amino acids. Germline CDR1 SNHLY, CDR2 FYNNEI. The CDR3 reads CASSENGPVE.

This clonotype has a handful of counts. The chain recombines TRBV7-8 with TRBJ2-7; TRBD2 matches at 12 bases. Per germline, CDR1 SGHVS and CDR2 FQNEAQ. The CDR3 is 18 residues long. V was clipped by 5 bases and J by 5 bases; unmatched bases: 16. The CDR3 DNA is TGTGCCAGCAGCCAAGTGACAGCGACTAGCGGGAGTCCCCACGAGCAGTACTTC. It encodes CASSQVTATSGSPHEQYF.

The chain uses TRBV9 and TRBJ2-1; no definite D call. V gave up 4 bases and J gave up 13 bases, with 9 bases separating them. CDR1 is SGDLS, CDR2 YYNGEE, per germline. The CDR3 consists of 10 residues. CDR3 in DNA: TGTGCCAGCAGCCTCGAAGGACAGTTCTTC. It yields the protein CASSLEGQFF.

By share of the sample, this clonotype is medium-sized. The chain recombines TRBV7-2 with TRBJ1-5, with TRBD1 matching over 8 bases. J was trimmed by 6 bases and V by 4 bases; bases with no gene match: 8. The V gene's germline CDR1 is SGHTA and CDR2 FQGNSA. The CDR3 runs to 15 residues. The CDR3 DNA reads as TGTGCCAGCAGCTCAGCCTCAGGGGGCGGTCAGCCCCAGCATTTT. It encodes CASSSASGGGQPQHF. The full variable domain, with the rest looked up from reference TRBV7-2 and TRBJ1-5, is GAGVSQSPSNKVTEKGKDVELRCDPISGHTALYWYRQSLGQGLEFLIYFQGNSAPDKSGLPSDRFSAERTGGSVSTLTIQRTQQEDSAVYLCASSSASGGGQPQHFGDGTRLSIL.

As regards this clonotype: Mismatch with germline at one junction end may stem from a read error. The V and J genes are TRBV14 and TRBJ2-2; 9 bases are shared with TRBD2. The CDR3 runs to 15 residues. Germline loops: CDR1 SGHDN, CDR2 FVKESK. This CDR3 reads CASSPLTSGAGELTF. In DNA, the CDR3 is TGTGCCAGCAGCCCGTTGACTAGCGGCGCCGGGGAGCTGACTTTT. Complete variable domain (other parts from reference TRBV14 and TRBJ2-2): EAGVTQFPSHSVIEKGQTVTLRCDPISGHDNLYWYRRVMGKEIKFLLHFVKESKQDESGMPNNRFLAERTGGTYSTLKVQPAELEDSGVYFCASSPLTSGAGELTFGEGSRLTVL.

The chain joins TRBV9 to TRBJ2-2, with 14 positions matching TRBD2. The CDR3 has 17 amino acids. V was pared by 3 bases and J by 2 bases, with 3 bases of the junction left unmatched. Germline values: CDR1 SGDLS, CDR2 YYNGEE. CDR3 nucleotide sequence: TGTGCCAGCAGCGGGGGACTAGCGGGGGCCAACACCGGGGAGCTGTTTTTT. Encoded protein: CASSGGLAGANTGELFF.

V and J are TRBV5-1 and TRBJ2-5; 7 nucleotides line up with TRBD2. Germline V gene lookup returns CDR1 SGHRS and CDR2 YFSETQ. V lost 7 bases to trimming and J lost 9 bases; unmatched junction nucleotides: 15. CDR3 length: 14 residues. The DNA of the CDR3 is TGCGCCAGCCGTGCGCTCGCGGGAGATGAGGCCCAGTACTTC. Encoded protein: CASRALAGDEAQYF.

CDR3 region: CSVGGTSGGYNEQFF. In nucleotides, the CDR3 is TGCAGCGTCGGCGGGACTAGCGGGGGCTACAATGAGCAGTTCTTC. This sequence joins TRBV29-1 and TRBJ2-1; 14 bases align to TRBD2. J was trimmed by 3 bases and V by 6 bases; bases with no gene match: 4. Germline loops: CDR1 SQVTM, CDR2 ANQGSEA. The CDR3 is 15 residues long.

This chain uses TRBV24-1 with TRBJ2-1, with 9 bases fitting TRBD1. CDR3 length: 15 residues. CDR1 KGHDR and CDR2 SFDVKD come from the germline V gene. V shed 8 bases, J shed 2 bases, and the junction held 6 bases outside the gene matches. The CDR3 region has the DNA TGTGCCACCACCTCCGGGACAGGGACCTACAATGAGCAGTTCTTC. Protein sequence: CATTSGTGTYNEQFF.